The 22 T cell receptor beta chains presented below share a single source sample, sequenced in a study of blood T cell repertoires in COVID-19. Libraries were prepared by immunoSEQ multiplex PCR; TCRdb keeps only in-frame clonotypes and omits some of them. Here the sample spans approximately 400,000 clones, around 86% being singletons. The sequencing input was PBMCs or T cells enriched from blood (not recorded which). The receptor set was obtained from a woman in her forties or fifties who had recovered from COVID-19.

The gene calls are TRBV5-5 and TRBJ2-3, with 7 positions matching TRBD2. The CDR3 runs 15 residues. Trimming cost V 4 bases and J 1 base; bases outside gene matches: 6. CDR1 and CDR2 (germline): SGHKS, YYEKEE (reference sequence). The CDR3 DNA reads as TGTGCCAGCAGCGACCGGGACTACCGCACAGATACGCAGTATTTT. Translated, it gives CASSDRDYRTDTQYF.

This clone came up a few times. The junction and the germline gene differ at one end; a read error may be behind it. This chain joins TRBV9 and TRBJ1-1; D not resolved. Germline V gives CDR1 SGDLS, CDR2 YYNGEE. The CDR3 is 13 residues long. CDR3 residues: CASSPPNKRVHHF. The CDR3 DNA is TGTGCCAGCAGCCCCCCAAATAAACGCGTGCACCACTTT. The full variable domain, in which reference TRBV9 and TRBJ1-1 provide the parts outside the CDR3, is DSGVTQTPKHLITATGQRVTLRCSPRSGDLSVYWYQQSLDQGLQFLIQYYNGEERAKGNILERFSAQQFPDLHSELNLSSLELGDSALYFCASSPPNKRVHHFGQGTRLTVV.

CDR3 nucleotides: TGTGCCAGCAGCTTAACGTTTGGGCAGCCCGATGGCTACACCTTC. Translating gives CASSLTFGQPDGYTF. The chain employs TRBV7-3 and TRBJ1-2; D call uncertain. V shed 0 bases and J shed 6 bases, with 14 bases lying between them. CDR1 is SGHTA, CDR2 FQGTGA, per germline. This CDR3 comprises 15 residues.

This chain uses TRBV12-3 or TRBV12-4 with TRBJ1-1; a possible D gene is TRBD1 (6 bases). V was clipped by 4 bases and J by 6 bases, with 12 bases between them. CDR3 length: 13 amino acids. The CDR3 coding sequence is TGTGCCAGCAGTTCAGGGGTAAGGGCTGAAGCTTTCTTT. Amino acids: CASSSGVRAEAFF.

The chain uses TRBV6-1 and TRBJ1-6; 8 bases map to TRBD1. This CDR3 is built from 17 residues. CDR1 is MNHNS, CDR2 SASEGT, per germline. After removal of 4 bases from V and 0 bases from J, the junction contained 5 bases not matched to a gene. CDR3 bases: TGTGCCAGCAGTGTTACCCAGGGGGCCTCCTATAATTCACCCCTCCACTTT. Protein: CASSVTQGASYNSPLHF.

This clone was counted a single time. This sequence joins TRBV7-9 and TRBJ2-7; D unclear. CDR3 length equals 15 residues. Trimming pared 5 bases from V and 2 bases from J, leaving 16 bases between. The germline V gene encodes CDR1 SEHNR and CDR2 FQNEAQ (reference sequence). The CDR3 nucleotides are TGTGCCAGCAGCCCGGGTGTTGACGGTACCTACGAGCAGTACTTC. Translation: CASSPGVDGTYEQYF.

The rearrangement links TRBV6-1 to TRBJ1-1; a weak D match, TRBD1 (6 bases). The CDR3 has 15 residues. The germline V and J ends were trimmed by 0 bases and 4 bases, with 12 bases remaining between them. Germline lookup yields CDR1 MNHNS and CDR2 SASEGT. The CDR3 region is CASSEALQGVTEAFF. The CDR3 region has the DNA TGTGCCAGCAGTGAAGCTCTACAGGGTGTCACTGAAGCTTTCTTT.

This clone was counted between two and nine times. This chain uses TRBV7-9 with TRBJ2-7; D gene ambiguous. This CDR3 contains 14 residues. CDR1 is SEHNR, CDR2 FQNEAQ, per germline (reference sequence). The V end lost 5 bases, the J end lost 2 bases, and 13 bases lay between the germline ends. CDR3 sequence: CASSPQHGPYEQYF. CDR3 sequence (DNA): TGTGCCAGCAGCCCACAGCATGGGCCCTACGAGCAGTACTTC. The whole variable domain, remainder taken from reference TRBV7-9 and TRBJ2-7, is DTGVSQNPRHKITKRGQNVTFRCDPISEHNRLYWYRQTLGQGPEFLTYFQNEAQLEKSRLLSDRFSAERPKGSFSTLEIQRTEQGDSAMYLCASSPQHGPYEQYFGPGTRLTVT.

The table lists this clone with a count of one. The rearrangement uses TRBV5-4 and TRBJ2-7; D is ambiguous. V lost 2 bases to trimming and J lost 3 bases, with 3 bases between them. The CDR3 is made up of 11 amino acids. Germline V gene data show CDR1 as SGHNT and CDR2 as YYREEE (reference sequence). CDR3 coding DNA: TGTGCCAGCAGCTTCGGCTACGAGCAGTACTTC. Translation: CASSFGYEQYF.

The V and J genes are TRBV7-8 and TRBJ1-2; unclear D gene. There are 13 residues in the CDR3. Germline CDR1 and CDR2: SGHVS and FQNEAQ. The V end was cut by 1 base, the J end by 7 bases, with 10 bases between. CDR3 protein: CASSLDGMGGYTF. DNA of the CDR3: TGTGCCAGCAGCTTAGACGGGATGGGTGGCTACACCTTC.

CDR3 sequence (DNA): TGCAGCGTTGTCGCAGTAAGCTCTGGGGCCAACGTCCTGACTTTC. Translating gives CSVVAVSSGANVLTF. This chain connects TRBV29-1 to TRBJ2-6; D is undetermined. Germline CDR1 is SQVTM and CDR2 is ANQGSEA. Trimming left V 4 bases short and J 0 bases short, with 10 bases between. The CDR3 runs to 15 residues.

The chain combines TRBV7-6 with TRBJ1-6; 8 positions agree with TRBD1. Trimming at V came to 6 bases and at J to 4 bases, leaving 14 bases not matched to a gene. This CDR3 has 18 amino acids. Germline loops: CDR1 SGHVS, CDR2 FNYEAQ. The DNA for the CDR3 is TGTGCCAGCAGTTCGCAAATGGGACAGGTCGTTTATAATTCACCCCTCCACTTT. Translation gives CASSSQMGQVVYNSPLHF.

The chain has TRBV6-6 and TRBJ2-7, with TRBD2 matching over 7 bases. The CDR3 covers 15 residues. Germline trimming cut 4 bases from V and 0 bases from J; bases unmatched to any gene: 6. Germline CDR1 and CDR2: MNHNY and SVGAGI (reference sequence). CDR3 sequence: CASSSPGGGSYEQYF. The CDR3 DNA reads TGTGCCAGCAGTTCCCCGGGGGGTGGCTCCTACGAGCAGTACTTC.

The chain links TRBV13 to TRBJ2-1, with D possibly matching TRBD2 (5 bases). Germline CDR1 is PRHDT and CDR2 is FYEKMQ (reference sequence). Trimming cost V 5 bases and J 5 bases, with 25 bases left between them. This CDR3 is built from 18 residues. CDR3 in DNA: TGTGCCAGCAGCCCGTTGCCGGGAAAGACTCTGGGGAACAATGAGCAGTTCTTC. Its translation is CASSPLPGKTLGNNEQFF.

This chain connects TRBV5-1 to TRBJ2-1, with a tentative D call TRBD2 (6 bases). The ends were cut back, 4 bases at V and 6 bases at J, with 23 bases in the middle. Germline CDR1 SGHRS, CDR2 YFSETQ. The CDR3 consists of 17 residues. The CDR3 DNA reads as TGCGCCAGCAGCCCCATTCGCGAGCGGCTGGAGGGCAATGAGCAGTTCTTC. It is translated as CASSPIRERLEGNEQFF.

This clone was observed once. The chain recombines TRBV18 with TRBJ1-2; 7 positions match TRBD1. J lost 2 bases, V lost 2 bases, and 5 bases had no gene match. Germline CDR1 reads KGHSH; CDR2 reads LQKENI. There are 15 residues in the CDR3. The DNA for the CDR3 is TGTGCCAGCTCACCAAGGACAGGCCCCAACTATGGCTACACCTTC. Protein sequence: CASSPRTGPNYGYTF.

The chain recombines TRBV11-2 with TRBJ2-1; 7 bases align to TRBD2. CDR3 size: 17 residues. The V segment lost 4 bases and the J segment 1 base; nucleotides outside the gene matches: 10. Germline lookup yields CDR1 SGHAT and CDR2 FQNNGV. CDR3 residues: CASSSLIGRGSYNEQFF. CDR3 coding DNA: TGTGCCAGCAGCTCGCTTATCGGGCGGGGGTCCTACAATGAGCAGTTCTTC.

This clone has a handful of counts. The gene calls are TRBV30 and TRBJ1-2, with D unresolved. Germline CDR1 GTSNPN, CDR2 SVGIG (reference sequence). The CDR3 contains 11 residues. Trimming removed 1 base from V and 7 bases from J, with 7 bases in between. DNA of the CDR3: TGTGCCTGGAGTGAGCGTCGTGGCTACACCTTC. This sequence encodes CAWSERRGYTF.

The chain couples TRBV5-1 to TRBJ2-1; possibly TRBD2 for D (6 bases). With 0 bases removed from V and 3 bases from J, the gap between germline ends came to 10 bases. Germline CDR1 reads SGHRS; CDR2 reads YFSETQ. There are 15 residues in the CDR3. CDR3: CASSLGTSYYNEQFF. The DNA for the CDR3 is TGCGCCAGCAGCTTGGGTACTAGCTACTACAATGAGCAGTTCTTC.

The chain recombines TRBV20-1 with TRBJ2-6; TRBD1 might be the D (6 bases). The length of the CDR3 is 16 residues. Trimming stripped 3 bases from V and 0 bases from J, with 12 bases between. Germline V gene lookup returns CDR1 DFQATT and CDR2 SNEGSKA (reference sequence). The CDR3: CSASRQGSSGANVLTF. CDR3 sequence (DNA): TGCAGTGCTAGTAGGCAGGGGAGCTCTGGGGCCAACGTCCTGACTTTC.

The chain links TRBV29-1 to TRBJ1-5, with 11 bases identical to TRBD1. Germline assignment: CDR1 SQVTM and CDR2 ANQGSEA. The CDR3 covers 14 residues. With V trimmed by 4 bases and J by 3 bases, 2 bases remained unmatched. Here the CDR3 DNA reads TGCAGCGTTGGGGACAGGGGGATCAATCAGCCCCAGCATTTT. Amino acids: CSVGDRGINQPQHF.

In its sample, this clone was seen a few times. The gene calls are TRBV4-2 and TRBJ1-1; 9 bases line up with TRBD1. CDR3 length: 15 amino acids. The germline gives CDR1 LGHNA, CDR2 YNFKEQ. V lost 0 bases, J lost 5 bases, and 4 bases stayed unmatched. CDR3 DNA: TGTGCCAGCAGCCAAGAACGTGACAGGGGGACTGAAGCTTTCTTT. Amino acid sequence: CASSQERDRGTEAFF.